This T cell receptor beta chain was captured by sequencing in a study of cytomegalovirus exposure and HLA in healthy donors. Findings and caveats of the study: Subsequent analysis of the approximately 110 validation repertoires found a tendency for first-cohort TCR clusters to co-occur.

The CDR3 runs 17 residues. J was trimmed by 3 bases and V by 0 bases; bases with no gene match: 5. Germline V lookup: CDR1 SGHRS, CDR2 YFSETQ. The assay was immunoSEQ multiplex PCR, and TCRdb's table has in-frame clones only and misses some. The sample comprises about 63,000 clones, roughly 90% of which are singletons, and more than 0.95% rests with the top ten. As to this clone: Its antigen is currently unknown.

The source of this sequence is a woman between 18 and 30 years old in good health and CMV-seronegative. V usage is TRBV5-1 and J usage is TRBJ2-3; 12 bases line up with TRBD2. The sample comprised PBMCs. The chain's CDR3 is CASSLATTSGGTDTQYF. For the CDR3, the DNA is TGCGCCAGCAGCTTGGCTACAACTAGCGGGGGGACAGATACGCAGTATTTT.